A selection of T cell receptor beta chains follows, all from one sample in a study of blood T cell repertoires in COVID-19. Generated by immunoSEQ multiplex PCR, the TCRdb table keeps only in-frame clones and is missing some. The sample has fewer than 200,000 clones, approximately 83% seen once. Sequenced sample: peripheral blood. The receptors come from a man over 45 with active or convalescent COVID-19. CDR3s include the opening cysteine and the closing phenylalanine or tryptophan. A D gene is named only where the DNA matches it firmly. Clone size, where shown, is once, few, many, or a class for clones that have expanded.

NA	TRBJ2-3	NA	TRBV11-1	CASCVGEVDTQYF	TGTGCCAGCTGCGTGGGGGAGGTAGATACGCAGTATTTT
NA	TRBJ2-5	NA	TRBV28	CASSLLGGAGVGETQYF	TGTGCCAGCAGTTTATTGGGCGGCGCAGGGGTCGGGGAGACCCAGTACTTC
NA	TRBJ2-5	NA	TRBV2	CASSEAGEETQYF	TGTGCCAGCAGTGAAGCGGGAGAAGAGACCCAGTACTTC
NA	TRBJ2-5	TRBD2	TRBV19	CASSLRTSGRKETQYF	TGTGCCAGTAGTCTCCGGACTAGCGGGAGGAAAGAGACCCAGTACTTC
once	TRBJ2-6	NA	TRBV9	CASSVEILGANVLTF	TGTGCCAGCAGCGTAGAAATACTTGGGGCCAACGTCCTGACTTTC
NA	TRBJ2-5	TRBD1	TRBV2	CASSADRGETQYF	TGTGCCAGCAGTGCCGACAGGGGGGAGACCCAGTACTTC
NA	TRBJ1-4	NA	TRBV27	CASSFIRGEKLFF	TGTGCCAGCAGTTTTATCAGGGGAGAAAAACTGTTTTTT
NA	TRBJ1-2	TRBD1	TRBV3-1/TRBV3-2	CASSQIFTGDVGYTF	TGTGCCAGCAGCCAGATCTTTACAGGGGACGTCGGCTACACCTTC
NA	TRBJ2-7	NA	TRBV7-9	CASSLLPGSSYEQYF	TGTGCCAGCAGCTTACTACCGGGGAGCTCCTACGAGCAGTACTTC
NA	TRBJ1-3	TRBD1	TRBV19	CASTSDRAPGNTIYF	TGTGCCAGTACCTCCGACAGGGCCCCTGGAAACACCATATATTTT
once	TRBJ1-5	NA	TRBV12-3/TRBV12-4	CASSLHPQPQHF	TGTGCCAGCAGTTTACATCCACAGCCCCAGCATTTT
few	TRBJ1-1	NA	TRBV12-3/TRBV12-4	CASRVGGNTEAFF	TGTGCCAGCAGAGTCGGCGGGAACACTGAAGCTTTCTTT
once	TRBJ1-2	NA	TRBV4-3	CASSQGQSDYYGYTF	TGCGCCAGCAGCCAAGGACAGTCAGACTACTATGGCTACACCTTC
NA	TRBJ2-5	TRBD1	TRBV18	CASSPRQGYETQYF	TGTGCCAGCTCACCGAGACAGGGCTATGAGACCCAGTACTTC
NA	TRBJ2-3	TRBD1	TRBV5-1	CASSLDRAYDTQYF	TGCGCCAGCAGCCTGGACAGGGCCTACGATACGCAGTATTTT
NA	TRBJ1-1	NA	TRBV9	CASSVGQSLNTEAFF	TGTGCCAGCAGCGTAGGACAGTCTCTGAACACTGAAGCTTTCTTT
once	TRBJ2-7	NA	TRBV6-5	CASSYGGSPNYEQYF	TGTGCCAGCAGTTACGGGGGCAGTCCAAACTACGAGCAGTACTTC
NA	TRBJ2-2	TRBD2	TRBV5-1	CASSFTSGGASTGELFF	TGCGCCAGCAGCTTCACTAGCGGGGGGGCAAGCACCGGGGAGCTGTTTTTT
NA	TRBJ1-6	NA	TRBV6-5	CASSREGVNSPLHF	TGTGCCAGCAGTCGAGAGGGCGTAAATTCACCCCTCCACTTT
NA	TRBJ1-2	NA	TRBV12-3/TRBV12-4	CASSPSRSYGYTF	TGTGCCAGCAGTCCGAGCCGGAGCTATGGCTACACCTTC
NA	TRBJ1-1	NA	TRBV6-5	CASSYDRFTEAFF	TGTGCCAGCAGTTACGACAGGTTCACTGAAGCTTTCTTT
NA	TRBJ2-3	TRBD2	TRBV19	CASSTRTSGTDTQYF	TGTGCCAGTAGTACCCGGACTAGCGGCACAGATACGCAGTATTTT
few	TRBJ1-1	TRBD1	TRBV6-6	CATIQGAMTEAFF	TGTGCCACCATACAGGGGGCGATGACTGAAGCTTTCTTT
NA	TRBJ2-1	TRBD1	TRBV12-5	CASARDRADNEQFF	TGTGCTAGTGCCAGAGACAGGGCGGACAATGAGCAGTTCTTC
NA	TRBJ2-3	TRBD2	TRBV6-7	CASSFPLPLRLAGGKTDTQYF	TGTGCCAGCAGTTTTCCCCTGCCCCTTAGACTAGCGGGAGGGAAGACAGATACGCAGTATTTT
once	TRBJ2-7	TRBD1	TRBV7-9	CASSLTHRQGWQYF	TGTGCCAGCAGCCTAACTCATCGACAGGGTTGGCAGTACTTC
NA	TRBJ1-2	TRBD1	TRBV5-1	CASSLRTGQSNYGYTF	TGCGCCAGCAGCCTGCGGACAGGGCAATCTAACTATGGCTACACCTTC
NA	TRBJ1-2	TRBD1	TRBV11-2	CASSTGGEGYGYTF	TGTGCCAGCAGTACAGGGGGAGAGGGCTATGGCTACACCTTC
NA	TRBJ1-3	NA	TRBV6-5	CASSYGPGGGNTIYF	TGTGCCAGCAGTTACGGCCCAGGAGGGGGAAACACCATATATTTT
NA	TRBJ1-2	NA	TRBV10-1	CASSRPDSRRYGYTF	TGCGCCAGCAGTAGACCGGACAGCCGGCGGTATGGCTACACCTTC
NA	TRBJ2-2	NA	TRBV18	CASSPDRMPTGELFF	TGTGCCAGCTCACCGGACAGAATGCCCACCGGGGAGCTGTTTTTT
once	TRBJ1-1	NA	TRBV5-1	CASSWGNSMNTEAFF	TGCGCCAGCAGCTGGGGCAATTCAATGAACACTGAAGCTTTCTTT
NA	TRBJ1-5	NA	TRBV6-5	CASSYVRGPQHF	TGTGCCAGCAGTTACGTTAGGGGGCCCCAGCATTTT
once	TRBJ1-1	TRBD1	TRBV5-1	CASSTGGTEAFF	TGCGCCAGCAGCACAGGGGGCACTGAAGCTTTCTTT
NA	TRBJ2-1	TRBD2	TRBV6-4	CASSDPASGRINEQFF	TGTGCCAGCAGTGACCCAGCTAGCGGGAGGATAAATGAGCAGTTCTTC
NA	TRBJ2-6	NA	TRBV10-3	CAISEKLSGANVLTF	TGTGCCATCAGTGAGAAACTCTCTGGGGCCAACGTCCTGACTTTC
NA	TRBJ1-1	NA	TRBV7-9	CASSSGQPNTEAFF	TGTGCCAGCAGCTCTGGACAGCCCAACACTGAAGCTTTCTTT
NA	TRBJ1-1	NA	TRBV9	CASSGGIGNTEAFF	TGTGCCAGCAGCGGCGGCATAGGCAACACTGAAGCTTTCTTT
NA	TRBJ2-3	TRBD2	TRBV11-2	CASSSALPLSGTNLDTQYF	TGTGCCAGCAGCTCAGCCCTCCCTCTCAGCGGGACGAATTTAGATACGCAGTATTTT
NA	TRBJ1-1	TRBD1	TRBV3-1/TRBV3-2	CASSQVSPGQGARAGEAFF	TGTGCCAGCAGCCAAGTTAGCCCCGGCCAGGGGGCGCGGGCGGGTGAAGCTTTCTTT
NA	TRBJ1-3	NA	TRBV6-2/TRBV6-3	CASSYTGSTGNTIYF	TGTGCCAGCAGTTACACCGGGAGCACTGGAAACACCATATATTTT
NA	TRBJ2-1	NA	TRBV7-2	CASSLVSRDNEQFF	TGTGCCAGCAGCTTAGTATCACGCGACAATGAGCAGTTCTTC
NA	TRBJ1-2	NA	TRBV19	CASSIGQSYGYTF	TGTGCCAGTAGTATCGGACAGTCCTATGGCTACACCTTC
NA	TRBJ2-2	NA	TRBV12-3/TRBV12-4	CASSPMRGGELFF	TGTGCCAGCAGTCCAATGCGAGGCGGGGAGCTGTTTTTT
NA	TRBJ1-1	TRBD1	TRBV9	CASSPGQEAFF	TGTGCCAGCTCACCGGGACAGGAAGCTTTCTTT
NA	TRBJ1-5	TRBD1	TRBV3-1/TRBV3-2	CASSMGQEINQPQHF	TGTGCCAGCAGCATGGGACAGGAGATCAATCAGCCCCAGCATTTT
few	TRBJ1-3	NA	TRBV18	CASSPEWQTGNTIYF	TGTGCCAGCTCACCCGAATGGCAAACTGGAAACACCATATATTTT
NA	TRBJ1-2	TRBD1	TRBV11-2	CASSLRTGGETGYTF	TGTGCCAGCAGCCTCCGGACAGGGGGTGAGACAGGCTACACCTTC
NA	TRBJ1-2	NA	TRBV2	CASRDIQGPSNYGYTF	TGTGCCAGCAGGGATATCCAGGGGCCTTCTAACTATGGCTACACCTTC